This T cell receptor beta chain appears in the sequencing data of a study of cytomegalovirus exposure and HLA in healthy donors. Germline V CDR1 and CDR2: SGHTA, FQGNSA. The CDR3 length is 13 residues. V shed 5 bases, J shed 4 bases, and the junction held 3 bases outside the gene matches. In the PCR, 60 Vbeta and 13 Jbeta primers were used. Some clones are missing from TCRdb's copy, which holds only in-frame ones; the method was immunoSEQ multiplex PCR. The data show roughly 100,000 clones, less than 90% seen once. What was sequenced was PBMCs. The chain has TRBV7-2 and TRBJ1-1, with 8 positions matching TRBD1. This TCR derives from a man aged 35 to 55 in good health and CMV-seronegative. Here the CDR3 reads CASSGQGITEAFF. CDR3 nucleotide sequence: TGTGCCAGCAGCGGACAGGGCATCACTGAAGCTTTCTTT.